This TCR beta chain originates from a study of T cells in localized non-small cell lung cancer. Comments on this clone: The antigen is undetermined.

The assay was immunoSEQ multiplex PCR, and TCRdb's table has in-frame clones only and misses some. Here the sample spans some 30,000 clones, 90% to 95% being singletons. Per the germline V gene, CDR1 is SGHNT and CDR2 is YENEEA. The V gene lost 4 bases and the J gene lost 3 bases, with 5 bases spanning the gap. The CDR3 length is 12 residues. Study observations and caveats: Longer overall survival was seen with higher T cell density measured in blood. Uninvolved adjacent lung showed higher T cell clonality than tumor.

The receptor was isolated from a woman aged 35-70 years with stage I lung adenocarcinoma. Sequencing was performed on peripheral blood, taken before any cancer treatment. This chain uses TRBV11-3 with TRBJ2-3, with D unclear. DNA of the CDR3: TGTGCCAGCAGCTCCTTTACAGATACGCAGTATTTT. Translation: CASSSFTDTQYF.